The present entry profiles one TCR beta chain with its context. The antigen is not known. TCRdb keeps only in-frame clones here, not all; method: immunoSEQ multiplex PCR. This table holds around 76,000 clones, 85% found once. These data come from a study of a mutant IDH1 vaccine in newly diagnosed glioma. Time point defined: week 23, last vaccination. Alongside topical imiquimod, each dose of vaccine comprised 300 ug of mutant IDH1 20-mer peptide. Trimming shortened V by 0 bases and J by 1 base, and 5 bases separated the two germline ends. From germline, CDR1 is MNHEY and CDR2 SMNVEV (reference sequence). This CDR3 region has 14 residues.

The sample was PBMCs, taken from a glioma patient whose treatment included an IDH1 peptide vaccine. The chain combines TRBV27 with TRBJ2-3; D is unclear. This clonotype was sampled from a woman aged 50 to 60 with glioma. The CDR3 loop is CASSLSAGTDTQYF. The CDR3 DNA sequence: TGTGCCAGCAGTTTATCTGCAGGCACAGATACGCAGTATTTT.